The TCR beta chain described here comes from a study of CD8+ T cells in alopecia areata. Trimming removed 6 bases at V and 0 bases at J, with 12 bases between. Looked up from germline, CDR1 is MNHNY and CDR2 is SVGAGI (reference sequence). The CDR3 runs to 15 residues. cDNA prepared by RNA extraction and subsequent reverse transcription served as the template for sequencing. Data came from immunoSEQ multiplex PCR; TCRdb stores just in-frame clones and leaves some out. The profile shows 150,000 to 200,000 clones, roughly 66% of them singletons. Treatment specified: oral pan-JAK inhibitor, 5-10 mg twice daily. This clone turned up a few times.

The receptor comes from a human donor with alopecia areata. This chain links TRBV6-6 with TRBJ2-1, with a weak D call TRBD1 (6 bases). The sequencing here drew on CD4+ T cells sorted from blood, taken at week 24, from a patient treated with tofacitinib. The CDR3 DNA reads TGTGCCAGCAGACCCCAGGGGAGCTCCTACAATGAGCAGTTCTTC. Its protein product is CASRPQGSSYNEQFF.